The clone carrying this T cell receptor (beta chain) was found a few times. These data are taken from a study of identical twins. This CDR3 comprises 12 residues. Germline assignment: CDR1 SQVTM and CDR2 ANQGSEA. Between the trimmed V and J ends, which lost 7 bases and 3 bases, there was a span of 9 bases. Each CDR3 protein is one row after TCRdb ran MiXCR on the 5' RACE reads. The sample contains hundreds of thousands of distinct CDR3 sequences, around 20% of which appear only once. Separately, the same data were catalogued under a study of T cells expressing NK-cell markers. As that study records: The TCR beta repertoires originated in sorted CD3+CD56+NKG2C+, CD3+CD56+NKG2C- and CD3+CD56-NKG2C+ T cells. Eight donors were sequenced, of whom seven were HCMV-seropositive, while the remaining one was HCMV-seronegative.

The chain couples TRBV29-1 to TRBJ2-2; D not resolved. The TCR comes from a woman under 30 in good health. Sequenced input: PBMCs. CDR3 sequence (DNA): TGCAGCGCAAACAGTGACACCGGGGAGCTGTTTTTT. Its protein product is CSANSDTGELFF.